This TCR beta chain was captured in a study of technical replicates of blood from several donors (dated by TCRdb to 2015 to 2018). The protocol used for the library was the immunoSEQ multiplex PCR assay. TCRdb took this table from immuneACCESS and kept in-frame rearrangements with V and J called. Such tables lack part of the clones; where checked against another copy, unresolved V genes explain under half of the gap, and the rest is unexplained. The sample contains about 80,000 clones, around 90% of them found a single time. About 0.38% of the sample goes to the ten largest clones. Relative to germline, V is missing 5 bases and J is missing 2 bases, with 9 bases of the junction outside any gene match. The CDR3, cysteine through phenylalanine, is 17 amino acids long. Only CDR3 DNA remains: 51 bases, in frame from the first base. CDR1 is given as LNHDA and CDR2 as SQIVND, both from the germline V gene (reference sequence).

Concerning this clone itself: Which antigen it targets is not known. The input lacks base qualities; no much larger clone sits a single base away.

Input material: T cells isolated from PBMCs. The chain couples TRBV19 to TRBJ2-6; the central 7 bases match TRBD1. The sequence came from a human donor in good health. The CDR3 reads CASSARQGTPGANVLTF. The DNA sequence is TGTGCCAGTAGTGCTCGACAGGGAACGCCTGGGGCCAACGTCCTGACTTTC.